The 15 T cell receptor beta chains presented below share a single source sample, sequenced in a study of cytomegalovirus exposure and HLA in healthy donors. PCR involved 60 Vbeta and 13 Jbeta primers. TCRdb's table, derived via immunoSEQ multiplex PCR, lists solely in-frame clones and lacks some. The sample holds approximately 120,000 clones. The sequenced sample was PBMCs. The receptor source for this set is a man under 40 in good health and CMV-seronegative.

The J gene is TRBJ2-3, the V gene TRBV4-1; TRBD2 agrees at 13 bases. The V gene end was trimmed by 1 base and the J gene end by 4 bases; junction bases not matched to a gene: 2. Per germline, CDR1 MGHRA and CDR2 YSYEKL. The CDR3 has 16 residues. CDR3 loop: CASSQGTSGRADTQYF. DNA of the CDR3: TGCGCCAGCAGCCAAGGGACTAGCGGGAGAGCAGATACGCAGTATTTT.

The rearrangement joins TRBV7-2 to TRBJ1-2; 8 bases line up with TRBD1. V was clipped by 5 bases and J by 4 bases; unmatched bases: 6. The CDR3 is 14 amino acids. Germline V gene data show CDR1 as SGHTA and CDR2 as FQGNSA. The CDR3 DNA reads as TGTGCCAGCAGCGGATCGACAGGGGTCTATGGCTACACCTTC. Its protein is CASSGSTGVYGYTF.

The chain joins TRBV6-5 to TRBJ2-7; possibly TRBD2 for D (6 bases). The germline CDR1 and CDR2 sequences are MNHEY and SVGAGI. V lost 6 bases to trimming and J lost 7 bases, with 19 bases between them. CDR3 length equals 14 residues. The CDR3 DNA reads TGTGCCAGCAGGAGGCCGGACACCGCGGGGGAGCAGTACTTC. Its translation is CASRRPDTAGEQYF.

V gene TRBV5-1 combines with J gene TRBJ1-2, with D possibly TRBD1 on 5 matching bases. The CDR3 has 16 residues. Germline CDR1 SGHRS, CDR2 YFSETQ. The V end lost 0 bases, the J end lost 8 bases, and 20 bases lay between the germline ends. The CDR3 region is CASSLAGGALGEGYTF. The DNA for the CDR3 is TGCGCCAGCAGCTTGGCCGGCGGGGCCCTTGGGGAAGGCTACACCTTC.

The V call is TRBV27, the J call TRBJ2-1, with 8 positions matching TRBD1. This CDR3 region has 14 residues. The germline V gene has CDR1 MNHEY and CDR2 SMNVEV (reference sequence). J gave up 5 bases and V 3 bases, and 3 bases lay outside the gene matches. CDR3: CASSFGQGNNEQFF. In nucleotides, the CDR3 is TGTGCCAGCAGTTTTGGACAGGGAAACAATGAGCAGTTCTTC.

This chain joins TRBV28 and TRBJ2-2; D remains unclear. This CDR3 region has 15 residues. Trimming removed 3 bases from V and 1 base from J, with 9 bases in between. Germline values: CDR1 MDHEN, CDR2 SYDVKM. The CDR3 DNA is TGTGCCAGCAGTTTGATTACTGGGAACACCGGGGAGCTGTTTTTT. Translation gives CASSLITGNTGELFF.

The CDR3 sequence is CASSELGGRGSTDTQYF. The CDR3 DNA is TGTGCCAGCAGCGAGCTGGGAGGGAGGGGGAGCACAGATACGCAGTATTTT. This rearrangement joins TRBV5-6 to TRBJ2-3, with D perhaps matching TRBD2 (7 bases). V dropped 4 bases and J dropped 0 bases, with 18 bases sitting between them. The germline gives CDR1 SGHDT, CDR2 YYEEEE. The CDR3 is 17 amino acids.

The rearrangement links TRBV7-2 to TRBJ1-6; D is ambiguous. CDR3 length: 12 residues. In germline, CDR1 is SGHTA, CDR2 FQGNSA. V was trimmed by 2 bases and J by 10 bases, leaving 6 bases between them. The CDR3 nucleotides are TGTGCCAGCAGCTTACCGGGGTCACCCCTCCACTTT. This codes for CASSLPGSPLHF.

The V and J genes are TRBV19 and TRBJ2-7, with TRBD2 matching over 7 bases. The germline gives CDR1 LNHDA, CDR2 SQIVND (reference sequence). There are 15 residues in the CDR3. With V trimmed by 2 bases and J by 2 bases, 6 bases remained unmatched. CDR3 nucleotides: TGTGCCAGTAGTATAAGTCAGGGAGGGCCCTACGAGCAGTACTTC. The encoded protein is CASSISQGGPYEQYF.

This chain links TRBV9 with TRBJ2-1; TRBD1 matches at 11 bases. Germline values: CDR1 SGDLS, CDR2 YYNGEE. V was pared by 2 bases and J by 3 bases, with 4 bases of the junction left unmatched. The CDR3 spans 16 residues. CDR3 in DNA: TGTGCCAGCAGCGTCACCGGGACAGGGGGCTACAATGAGCAGTTCTTC. Translation gives CASSVTGTGGYNEQFF.

The chain is built from TRBV28 and TRBJ2-1, with 10 bases that match TRBD1. The J segment lost 4 bases and the V segment lost 5 bases, leaving 5 bases of the junction unmatched. Germline V gene sequence: CDR1 MDHEN, CDR2 SYDVKM. The CDR3 totals 15 residues. CDR3 loop: CASSTTGGAYNEQFF. Written as DNA, the CDR3 is TGTGCCAGCAGTACGACAGGGGGCGCTTACAATGAGCAGTTCTTC.

The rearrangement uses TRBV2 and TRBJ2-1; D perhaps matches TRBD2 (5 bases). Trimming removed 8 bases from V and 10 bases from J, with 18 bases in between. This CDR3 has 13 amino acids. Germline V gene data show CDR1 as SNHLY and CDR2 as FYNNEI. This CDR3 is CASSLGASNEQFF. CDR3 bases: TGTGCCAGCTCGCTGGGAGCTAGCAACGAGCAGTTCTTC. Filled out from reference TRBV2 and TRBJ2-1, the complete variable domain reads EPEVTQTPSHQVTQMGQEVILRCVPISNHLYFYWYRQILGQKVEFLVSFYNNEISEKSEIFDDQFSVERPDGSNFTLKIRSTKLEDSAMYFCASSLGASNEQFFGPGTRLTVL.

The chain is built from TRBV7-2 and TRBJ1-2; 8 positions match TRBD1. Germline V gives CDR1 SGHTA, CDR2 FQGNSA. Trimming took 2 bases from V and 2 from J; bases not matched to a gene: 7. This CDR3 is built from 16 residues. The CDR3 region is CASSLRRDRRNYGYTF. The CDR3 DNA reads TGTGCCAGCAGCTTACGAAGGGACAGGCGGAACTATGGCTACACCTTC.

In nucleotides, the CDR3 is TGCAGCGTTGTAGGACAGGGCTCTTCTGGAAACACCATATATTTT. It specifies CSVVGQGSSGNTIYF. The chain employs TRBV29-1 and TRBJ1-3; 8 bases line up with TRBD1. Per germline, CDR1 SQVTM and CDR2 ANQGSEA. V lost 4 bases, J lost 1 base, and 6 bases stayed unmatched. CDR3 length equals 15 residues. Filled out from reference TRBV29-1 and TRBJ1-3, the complete variable domain reads SAVISQKPSRDICQRGTSLTIQCQVDSQVTMMFWYRQQPGQSLTLIATANQGSEATYESGFVIDKFPISRPNLTFSTLTVSNMSPEDSSIYLCSVVGQGSSGNTIYFGEGSWLTVV.

The rearrangement joins TRBV29-1 to TRBJ2-7, with D tentatively TRBD1 or TRBD2 (5 bases each). The V gene lost 7 bases and the J gene lost 6 bases, with 13 bases spanning the gap. Germline CDR1 SQVTM, CDR2 ANQGSEA. The CDR3 totals 11 residues. Here the CDR3 DNA reads TGCAGCGCTGAGGGGCAAGGCGAGCAGTACTTC. This gives the protein CSAEGQGEQYF.